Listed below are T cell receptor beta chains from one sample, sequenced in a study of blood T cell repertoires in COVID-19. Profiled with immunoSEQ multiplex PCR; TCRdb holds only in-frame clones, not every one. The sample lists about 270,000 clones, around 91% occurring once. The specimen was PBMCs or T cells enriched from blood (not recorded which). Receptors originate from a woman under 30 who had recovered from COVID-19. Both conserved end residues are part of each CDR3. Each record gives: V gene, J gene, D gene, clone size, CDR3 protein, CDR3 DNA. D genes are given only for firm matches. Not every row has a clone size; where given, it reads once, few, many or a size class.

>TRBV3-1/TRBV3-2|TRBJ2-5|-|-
CASSPEGETQYF
TGTGCCAGCAGCCCCGAGGGAGAGACCCAGTACTTC
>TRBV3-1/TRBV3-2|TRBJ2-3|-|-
CASSPGDTQYF
TGTGCCAGCAGCCCGGGGGATACGCAGTATTTT
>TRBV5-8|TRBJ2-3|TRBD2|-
CASSPQLAGGGDTQYF
TGTGCCAGCAGCCCCCAACTAGCGGGGGGCGGAGATACGCAGTATTTT
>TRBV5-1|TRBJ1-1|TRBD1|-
CASSLEGNDRGFRTEAFF
TGCGCCAGCAGCTTGGAAGGGAATGACAGGGGATTTAGGACTGAAGCTTTCTTT
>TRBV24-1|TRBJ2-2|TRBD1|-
CATSLHSGGPGELFF
TGTGCCACCAGTCTCCACTCAGGGGGCCCCGGGGAGCTGTTTTTT
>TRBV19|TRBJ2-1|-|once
CASSMGGYNEQFF
TGTGCCAGTAGTATGGGGGGCTACAATGAGCAGTTCTTC
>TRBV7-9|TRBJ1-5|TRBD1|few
CASIPTPPGGLVDQPQHF
TGTGCCAGCATACCCACCCCCCCAGGGGGCCTAGTTGATCAGCCCCAGCATTTT
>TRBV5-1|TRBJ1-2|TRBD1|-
CASSLTGVQGYTF
TGCGCCAGCAGCTTAACAGGGGTGCAAGGCTACACCTTC
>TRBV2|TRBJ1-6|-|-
CASSGGSNSPLHF
TGTGCCAGCAGTGGAGGTAGCAATTCACCCCTCCACTTT
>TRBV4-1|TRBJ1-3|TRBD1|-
CASSQDPGGFHSGNTIYF
TGCGCCAGCAGCCAAGATCCAGGGGGTTTTCACTCTGGAAACACCATATATTTT
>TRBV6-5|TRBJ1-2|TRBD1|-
CASSSGQGILYGYTF
TGTGCCAGCAGCTCGGGACAGGGTATCCTCTATGGCTACACCTTC
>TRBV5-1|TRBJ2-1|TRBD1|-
CASSFSGQGDNEQFF
TGCGCCAGCAGCTTTAGTGGACAGGGGGACAATGAGCAGTTCTTC
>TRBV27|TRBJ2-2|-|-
CASRQGLGGTGELFF
TGTGCCAGCAGGCAGGGGTTGGGCGGCACCGGGGAGCTGTTTTTT
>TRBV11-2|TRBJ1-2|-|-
CASSFQQGGYTF
TGTGCCAGCAGCTTCCAACAGGGTGGCTACACCTTC
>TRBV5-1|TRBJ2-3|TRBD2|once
CASSLVTSGGTDTQYF
TGCGCCAGCAGCTTGGTGACTAGCGGGGGCACAGATACGCAGTATTTT
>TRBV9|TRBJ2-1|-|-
CASSVEAEYNEQFF
TGTGCCAGCAGCGTAGAAGCGGAGTACAATGAGCAGTTCTTC
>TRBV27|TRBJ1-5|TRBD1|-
CASRTGGNQPQHF
TGTGCCAGCAGGACAGGGGGCAATCAGCCCCAGCATTTT
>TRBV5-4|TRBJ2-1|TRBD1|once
CASSLPGQGGNEQFF
TGTGCCAGCAGCCTTCCGGGACAGGGAGGCAATGAGCAGTTCTTC
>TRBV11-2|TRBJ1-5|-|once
CASSLFAGQPQHF
TGTGCCAGCAGCTTATTTGCGGGTCAGCCCCAGCATTTT
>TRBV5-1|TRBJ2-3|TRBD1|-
CASSLDPGTGQGITGTDTQYF
TGCGCCAGCAGCTTGGATCCGGGGACGGGACAGGGGATTACGGGCACAGATACGCAGTATTTT
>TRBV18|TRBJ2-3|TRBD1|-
CASSPQQGATDTQYF
TGTGCCAGCTCACCACAACAGGGGGCCACAGATACGCAGTATTTT
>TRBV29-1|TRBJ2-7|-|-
CSVATGTHEQYF
TGCAGCGTAGCTACAGGGACCCACGAGCAGTACTTC
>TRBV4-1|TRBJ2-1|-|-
CASSQVNEQFF
TGCGCCAGCAGCCAAGTAAATGAGCAGTTCTTC
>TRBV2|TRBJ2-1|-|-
CASSKQDQYNEQFF
TGTGCCAGCAGTAAACAGGACCAATACAATGAGCAGTTCTTC
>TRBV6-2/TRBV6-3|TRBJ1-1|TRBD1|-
CASSTTGALTEAFF
TGTGCCAGCAGTACGACAGGGGCACTCACTGAAGCTTTCTTT
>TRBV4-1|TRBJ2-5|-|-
CASSQGEWGRQETQYF
TGCGCCAGCAGCCAGGGAGAGTGGGGTAGGCAAGAGACCCAGTACTTC
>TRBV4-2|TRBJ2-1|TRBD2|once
CASSHGLAGGHSEQFF
TGTGCCAGCAGCCATGGACTAGCGGGGGGCCACAGTGAGCAGTTCTTC
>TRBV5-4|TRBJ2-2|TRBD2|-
CASSLGLAGNTGELFF
TGTGCCAGCAGCTTGGGGCTAGCGGGAAACACCGGGGAGCTGTTTTTT
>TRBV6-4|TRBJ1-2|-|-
CASPVPLTTYGYTF
TGTGCCAGTCCCGTACCACTAACGACTTATGGCTACACCTTC
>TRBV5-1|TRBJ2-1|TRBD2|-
CASSFLAGDPGNEQFF
TGCGCCAGCAGCTTTCTAGCGGGGGATCCTGGAAATGAGCAGTTCTTC
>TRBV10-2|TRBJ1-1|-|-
CASRRDTGPNTEAFF
TGCGCCAGCAGGAGGGACACAGGACCCAACACTGAAGCTTTCTTT
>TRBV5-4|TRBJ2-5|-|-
CASSPFDRREETQYF
TGTGCCAGCAGCCCATTCGACAGACGGGAAGAGACCCAGTACTTC
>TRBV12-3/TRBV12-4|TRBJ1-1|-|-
CASRGGGAEAFF
TGTGCCAGCAGAGGGGGGGGCGCTGAAGCTTTCTTT
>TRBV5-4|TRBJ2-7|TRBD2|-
CASRRQSGGVGEQYF
TGTGCCAGCCGGCGCCAAAGCGGGGGGGTGGGCGAGCAGTACTTC
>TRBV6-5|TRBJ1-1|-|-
CASSRGKEAFF
TGTGCCAGCAGCAGAGGGAAAGAAGCTTTCTTT
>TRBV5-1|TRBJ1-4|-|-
CASSLMGGEKLFF
TGCGCCAGCAGCTTGATGGGAGGGGAAAAACTGTTTTTT
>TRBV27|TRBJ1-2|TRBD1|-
CASSGRQGFYGYTF
TGTGCCAGCAGTGGCCGACAGGGCTTCTATGGCTACACCTTC
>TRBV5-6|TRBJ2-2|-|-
CASSLEWQGGTGELFF
TGTGCCAGCAGCTTGGAGTGGCAGGGGGGCACCGGGGAGCTGTTTTTT
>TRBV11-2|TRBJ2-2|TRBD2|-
CASSLWASGGAGTGELFF
TGTGCCAGCAGCTTATGGGCTAGCGGGGGGGCCGGCACCGGGGAGCTGTTTTTT
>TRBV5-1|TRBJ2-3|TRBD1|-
CASSLNPPGGQSTDTQYF
TGCGCCAGCAGCTTGAATCCCCCAGGGGGTCAAAGCACAGATACGCAGTATTTT
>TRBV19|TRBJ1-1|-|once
CASNGRGNTEAFF
TGTGCCAGTAACGGGCGGGGGAACACTGAAGCTTTCTTT
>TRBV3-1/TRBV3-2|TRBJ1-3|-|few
CASSQPWDIGNTIYF
TGTGCCAGCAGCCAACCCTGGGACATTGGAAACACCATATATTTT
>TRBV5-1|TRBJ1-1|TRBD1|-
CASSLAGDREAFF
TGCGCCAGCAGCTTGGCCGGGGACAGGGAAGCTTTCTTT
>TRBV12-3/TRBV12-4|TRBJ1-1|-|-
CASTVEWSEAFF
TGTGCCAGCACCGTTGAGTGGAGTGAAGCTTTCTTT
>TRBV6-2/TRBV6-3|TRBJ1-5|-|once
CASSNIGAYNQPQHF
TGTGCCAGCAGTAACATAGGGGCCTACAATCAGCCCCAGCATTTT
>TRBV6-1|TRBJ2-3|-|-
CASSEIRGQDTQYF
TGTGCCAGCAGTGAAATTCGCGGGCAAGATACGCAGTATTTT
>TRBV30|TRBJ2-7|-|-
CAWSVGQNYEQYF
TGTGCCTGGAGTGTAGGACAGAACTACGAGCAGTACTTC
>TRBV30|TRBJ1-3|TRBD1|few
CAWDPNRGNTIYF
TGTGCCTGGGACCCTAACAGGGGGAACACCATATATTTT
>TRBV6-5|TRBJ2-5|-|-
CASSRTVPRETQYF
TGTGCCAGCAGCCGGACAGTCCCAAGGGAGACCCAGTACTTC
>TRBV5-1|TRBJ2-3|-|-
CASTPAKAGLSTDTQYF
TGCGCCAGCACCCCTGCGAAGGCGGGGCTAAGCACAGATACGCAGTATTTT
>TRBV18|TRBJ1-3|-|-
CASSQQESGNTIYF
TGTGCCAGCTCCCAACAGGAGTCTGGAAACACCATATATTTT
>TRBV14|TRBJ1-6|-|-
CASSPQHGVGSPLHF
TGTGCCAGCAGCCCCCAACACGGAGTGGGTTCACCCCTCCACTTT
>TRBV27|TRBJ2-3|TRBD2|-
CASTQRGQLTDTQYF
TGTGCCAGCACCCAGCGGGGCCAACTCACAGATACGCAGTATTTT
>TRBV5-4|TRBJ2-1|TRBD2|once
CASSFVAGGLYNEQFF
TGTGCCAGCAGCTTTGTCGCGGGGGGGCTCTACAATGAGCAGTTCTTC
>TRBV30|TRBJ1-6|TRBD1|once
CAWTPLPGQGHSPLHF
TGTGCCTGGACTCCCTTGCCGGGACAGGGGCATTCACCCCTCCACTTT
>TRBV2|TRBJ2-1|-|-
CASSAIQGIGEQFF
TGTGCCAGCAGTGCAATACAGGGTATCGGTGAGCAGTTCTTC
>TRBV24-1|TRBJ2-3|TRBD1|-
CATSDPNRGKDTQYF
TGTGCCACCAGTGATCCCAACAGGGGCAAAGATACGCAGTATTTT